This is a list of T cell receptor beta chains from one sample in a study of cytomegalovirus exposure and HLA in healthy donors. Some clones are missing from TCRdb's copy, which holds only in-frame ones; the method was immunoSEQ multiplex PCR. The profile shows 95,000 to 150,000 clones, 77% of them singletons. Sequencing was carried out using PBMCs. These receptors all stem from a human donor in good health. Both conserved end residues are part of each CDR3.

>TRBJ2-5|TRBV7-8
CASSRYQETQYF
>TRBJ1-2|TRBV10-3
CATTGGSGYGYTF
>TRBJ2-7|TRBV14
CASSTRQQVQEQYF
>TRBJ1-1|TRBV6-5
CASSYLNRVSNTEAFF
>TRBJ2-4|TRBV19
CASSIDFVLDLAKNIQYF
>TRBJ2-5|TRBV11-3
CASSPPGLGETQYF
>TRBJ1-1|TRBV28
CASFQGVHTEAFF
>TRBJ2-3|TRBV19
CASSIYGLPTDTQYF
>TRBJ1-2|TRBV6-6
CASTRGEGYGYTF
>TRBJ2-5|TRBV6-5
CASSYSGAARSETQYF
>TRBJ2-2|TRBV9
CASSVEGAAGELFF
>TRBJ2-5|TRBV9
CASSVDATSGETQYF
>TRBJ1-2|TRBV19
CASSIRTGLNYGYTF
>TRBJ2-7|TRBV7-9
CSSSPSYEQYF
>TRBJ2-3|TRBV14
CASSQESGRHTSTDTQYF